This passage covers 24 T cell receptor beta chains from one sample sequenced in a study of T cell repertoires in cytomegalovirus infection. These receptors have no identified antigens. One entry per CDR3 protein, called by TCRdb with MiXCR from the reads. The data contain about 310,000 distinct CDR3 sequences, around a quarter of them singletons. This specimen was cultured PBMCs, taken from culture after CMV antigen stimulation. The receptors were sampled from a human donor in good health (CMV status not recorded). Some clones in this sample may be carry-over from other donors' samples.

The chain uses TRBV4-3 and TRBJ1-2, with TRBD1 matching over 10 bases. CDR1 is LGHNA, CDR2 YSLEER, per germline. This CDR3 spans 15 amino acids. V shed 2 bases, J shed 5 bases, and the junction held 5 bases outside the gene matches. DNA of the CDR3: TGCGCCAGCAGCCAACAGGGACAGGGGTCGTATGGCTACACCTTC. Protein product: CASSQQGQGSYGYTF.

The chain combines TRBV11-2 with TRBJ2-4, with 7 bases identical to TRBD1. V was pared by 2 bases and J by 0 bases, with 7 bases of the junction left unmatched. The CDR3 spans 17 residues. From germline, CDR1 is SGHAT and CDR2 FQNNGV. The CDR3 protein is CASSLIVQGLAKNIQYF. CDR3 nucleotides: TGTGCCAGCAGCTTAATTGTACAGGGGCTAGCCAAAAACATTCAGTACTTC.

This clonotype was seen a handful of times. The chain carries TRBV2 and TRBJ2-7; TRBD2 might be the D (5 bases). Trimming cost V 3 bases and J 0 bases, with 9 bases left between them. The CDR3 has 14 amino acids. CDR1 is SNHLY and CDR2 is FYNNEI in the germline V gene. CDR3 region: CASSDWRSSYEQYF. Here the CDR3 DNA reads TGTGCCAGCAGTGACTGGAGGAGCTCCTACGAGCAGTACTTC.

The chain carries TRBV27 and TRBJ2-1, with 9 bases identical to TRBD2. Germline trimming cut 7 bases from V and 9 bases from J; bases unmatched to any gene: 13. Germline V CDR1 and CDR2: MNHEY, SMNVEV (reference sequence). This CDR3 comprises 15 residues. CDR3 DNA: TGTGCCAGCATCCTCCTAGCGGGGACGCGCAGTGAGCAGTTCTTC. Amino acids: CASILLAGTRSEQFF.

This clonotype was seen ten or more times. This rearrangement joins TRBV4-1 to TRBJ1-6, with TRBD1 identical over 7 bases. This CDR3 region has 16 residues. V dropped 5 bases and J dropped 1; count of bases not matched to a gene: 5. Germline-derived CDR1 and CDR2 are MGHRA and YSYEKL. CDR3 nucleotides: TGCGCCAGCAGCGACCCAGGGGGATCCTATAATTCACCCCTCCACTTT. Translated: CASSDPGGSYNSPLHF.

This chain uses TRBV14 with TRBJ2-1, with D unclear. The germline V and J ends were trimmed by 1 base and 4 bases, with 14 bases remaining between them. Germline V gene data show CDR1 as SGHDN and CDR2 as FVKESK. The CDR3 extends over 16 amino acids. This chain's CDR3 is CASSQAQLRLYNEQFF. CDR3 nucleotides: TGTGCCAGCAGCCAAGCCCAGCTTCGGTTATACAATGAGCAGTTCTTC.

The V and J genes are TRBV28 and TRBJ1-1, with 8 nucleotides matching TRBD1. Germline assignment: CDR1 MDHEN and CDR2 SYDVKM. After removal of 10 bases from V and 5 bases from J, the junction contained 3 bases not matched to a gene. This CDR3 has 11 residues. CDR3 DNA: TGTGCCATACAGGGGGTTACTGAAGCTTTCTTT. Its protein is CAIQGVTEAFF.

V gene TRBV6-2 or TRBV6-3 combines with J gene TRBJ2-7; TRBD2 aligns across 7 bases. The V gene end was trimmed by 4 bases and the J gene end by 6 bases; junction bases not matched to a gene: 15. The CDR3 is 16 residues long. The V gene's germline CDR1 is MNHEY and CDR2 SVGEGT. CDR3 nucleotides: TGTGCCAGCAGTTCGCCCCGGACCTTAGGGAGGGGCGAGCAGTACTTC. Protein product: CASSSPRTLGRGEQYF.

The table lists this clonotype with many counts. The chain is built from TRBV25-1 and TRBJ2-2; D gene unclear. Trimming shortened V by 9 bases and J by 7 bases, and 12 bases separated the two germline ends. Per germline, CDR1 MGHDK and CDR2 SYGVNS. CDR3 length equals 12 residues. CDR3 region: CASQKGVGELFF. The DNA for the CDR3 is TGTGCCAGTCAAAAGGGCGTCGGGGAGCTGTTTTTT.

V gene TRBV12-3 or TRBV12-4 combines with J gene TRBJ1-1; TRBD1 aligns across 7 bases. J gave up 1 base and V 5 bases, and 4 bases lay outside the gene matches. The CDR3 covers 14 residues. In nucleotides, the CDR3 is TGTGCCAGCAGTCGACAGGGCTGGAACACTGAAGCTTTCTTT. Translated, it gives CASSRQGWNTEAFF.

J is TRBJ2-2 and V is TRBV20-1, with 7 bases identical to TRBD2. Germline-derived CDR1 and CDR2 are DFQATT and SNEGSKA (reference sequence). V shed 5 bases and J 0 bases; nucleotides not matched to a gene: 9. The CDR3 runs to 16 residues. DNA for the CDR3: TGCAGTGCTCCTTTCTGGGGAGGGCCGAACACCGGGGAGCTGTTTTTT. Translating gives CSAPFWGGPNTGELFF.

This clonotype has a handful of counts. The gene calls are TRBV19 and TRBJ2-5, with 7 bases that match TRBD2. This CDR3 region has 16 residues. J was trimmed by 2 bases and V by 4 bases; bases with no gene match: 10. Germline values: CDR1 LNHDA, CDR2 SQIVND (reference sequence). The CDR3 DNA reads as TGTGCCAGTAGTACTATAGGGGAGGGTTCACAAGAGACCCAGTACTTC. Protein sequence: CASSTIGEGSQETQYF.

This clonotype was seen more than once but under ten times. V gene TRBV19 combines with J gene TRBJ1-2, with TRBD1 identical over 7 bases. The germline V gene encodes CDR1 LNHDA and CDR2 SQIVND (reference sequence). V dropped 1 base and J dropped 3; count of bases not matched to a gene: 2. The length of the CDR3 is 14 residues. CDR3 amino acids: CASSIATGDYGYTF. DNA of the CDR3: TGTGCCAGTAGTATAGCCACAGGGGACTATGGCTACACCTTC. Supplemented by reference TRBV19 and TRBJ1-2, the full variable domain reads DGGITQSPKYLFRKEGQNVTLSCEQNLNHDAMYWYRQDPGQGLRLIYYSQIVNDFQKGDIAEGYSVSREKKESFPLTVTSAQKNPTAFYLCASSIATGDYGYTFGSGTRLTVV.

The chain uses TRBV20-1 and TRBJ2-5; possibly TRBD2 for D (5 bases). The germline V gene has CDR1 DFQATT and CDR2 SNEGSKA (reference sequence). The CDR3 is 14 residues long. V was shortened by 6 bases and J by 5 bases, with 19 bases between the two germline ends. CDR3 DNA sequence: TGCAGTGCCCCCGAGACGGGGAGATGGGAGACCCAGTACTTC. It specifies CSAPETGRWETQYF.

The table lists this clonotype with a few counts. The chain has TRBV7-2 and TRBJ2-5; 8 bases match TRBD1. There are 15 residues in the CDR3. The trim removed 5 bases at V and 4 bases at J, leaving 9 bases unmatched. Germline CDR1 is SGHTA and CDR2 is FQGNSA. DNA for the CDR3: TGTGCCAGCAGCGGCCGGACAGGGTTGGGAGAGACCCAGTACTTC. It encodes CASSGRTGLGETQYF.

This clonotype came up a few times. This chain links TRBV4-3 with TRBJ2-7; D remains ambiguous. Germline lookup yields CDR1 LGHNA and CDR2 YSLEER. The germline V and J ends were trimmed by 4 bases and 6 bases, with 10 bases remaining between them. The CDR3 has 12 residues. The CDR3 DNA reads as TGCGCCAGCAGCCCGTCCCCCTGCGAGCAGTACTTC. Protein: CASSPSPCEQYF.

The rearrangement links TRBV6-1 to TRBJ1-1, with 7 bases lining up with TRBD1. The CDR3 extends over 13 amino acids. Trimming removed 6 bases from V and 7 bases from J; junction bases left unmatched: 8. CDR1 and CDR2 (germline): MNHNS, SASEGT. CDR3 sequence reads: CASRYRGRDEAFF. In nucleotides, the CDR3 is TGTGCCAGCAGGTACAGGGGAAGGGATGAAGCTTTCTTT.

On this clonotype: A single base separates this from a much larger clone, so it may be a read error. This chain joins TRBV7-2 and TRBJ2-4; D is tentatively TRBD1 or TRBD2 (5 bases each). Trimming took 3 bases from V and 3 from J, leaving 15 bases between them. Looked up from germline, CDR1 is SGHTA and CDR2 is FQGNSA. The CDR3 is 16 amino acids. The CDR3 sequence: CASSFTIGAGKNIQYF. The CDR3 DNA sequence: TGTGCCAGCAGCTTTACTATCGGGGCGGGCAAAAACATTCAGTACTTC.

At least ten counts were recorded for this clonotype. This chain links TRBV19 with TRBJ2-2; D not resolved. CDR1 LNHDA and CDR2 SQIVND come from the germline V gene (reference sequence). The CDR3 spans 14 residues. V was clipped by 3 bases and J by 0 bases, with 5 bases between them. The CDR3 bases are TGTGCCAGTAGTATGGTGACGAACACCGGGGAGCTGTTTTTT. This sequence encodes CASSMVTNTGELFF.

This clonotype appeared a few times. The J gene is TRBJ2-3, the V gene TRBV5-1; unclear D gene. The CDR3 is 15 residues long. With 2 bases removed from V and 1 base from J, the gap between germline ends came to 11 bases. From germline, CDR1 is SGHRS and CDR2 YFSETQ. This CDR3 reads CASSLNSRGTDTQYF. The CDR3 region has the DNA TGCGCCAGCAGCTTAAACTCGAGAGGCACAGATACGCAGTATTTT.

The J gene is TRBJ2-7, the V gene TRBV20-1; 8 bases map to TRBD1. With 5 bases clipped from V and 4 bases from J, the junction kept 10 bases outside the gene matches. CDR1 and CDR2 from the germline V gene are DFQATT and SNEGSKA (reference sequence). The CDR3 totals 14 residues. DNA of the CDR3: TGCAGTGCTGAGAGGGGGACAGGCCTTTACGAGCAGTACTTC. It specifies CSAERGTGLYEQYF.

The CDR3 region has the DNA TGTGCCAGCAGTGTCTCACAGGGAGGGGGCTACAATGAGCAGTTCTTC. It is translated as CASSVSQGGGYNEQFF. The rearrangement links TRBV25-1 to TRBJ2-1, with D tentatively TRBD2 (7 bases). The germline V gene has CDR1 MGHDK and CDR2 SYGVNS. This CDR3 is 16 amino acids long. Trimming shortened V by 4 bases and J by 3 bases, and 16 bases separated the two germline ends.

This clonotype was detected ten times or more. CDR3: CASSPTSGSANEQFF. The DNA for the CDR3 is TGTGCCAGCAGCCCGACTAGCGGGAGTGCAAATGAGCAGTTCTTC. The chain couples TRBV7-6 to TRBJ2-1; 12 bases are a match to TRBD2. CDR1 is SGHVS, CDR2 FNYEAQ, per germline. V gave up 5 bases and J gave up 7 bases; unmatched junction bases: 6. This CDR3 spans 15 amino acids.

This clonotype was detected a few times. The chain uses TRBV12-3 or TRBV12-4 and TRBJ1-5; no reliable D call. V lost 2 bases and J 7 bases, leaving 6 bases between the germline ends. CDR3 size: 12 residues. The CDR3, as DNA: TGTGCCAGCAGTTTATTGAGCCAGCCCCAGCATTTT. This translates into CASSLLSQPQHF.